A selection of T cell receptor beta chains follows, all from one sample in a study of blood T cell repertoires in COVID-19. Data came from immunoSEQ multiplex PCR; TCRdb stores just in-frame clones and leaves some out. The sample carries about 370,000 clones, more than 80% recorded once. The material sequenced was peripheral blood. These receptors all come from a young woman with COVID-19, enrolled during active disease. Each CDR3 is given with its conserved first and last residue. Each record gives: clone size, D gene, J gene, V gene, CDR3 protein, CDR3 DNA. The D gene is left open where the match is weak. Rows may omit the clone size; those that give it use once, few, many or a size class.

>NA|TRBD2|TRBJ2-4|TRBV19
CASSKWGEGVAKNIQYF
TGTGCCAGTAGTAAGTGGGGGGAGGGCGTAGCCAAAAACATTCAGTACTTC
>NA|NA|TRBJ2-1|TRBV4-2
CASSQETGVDEQFF
TGTGCCAGCAGCCAAGAGACGGGGGTCGATGAGCAGTTCTTC
>NA|NA|TRBJ2-3|TRBV5-1
CASSLAAEADTQYF
TGCGCCAGCAGCTTGGCGGCCGAGGCAGATACGCAGTATTTT
>NA|TRBD1|TRBJ2-7|TRBV27
CASSLGPDGTGQYEQYF
TGTGCCAGCAGTTTAGGACCGGACGGGACAGGGCAATACGAGCAGTACTTC
>NA|NA|TRBJ2-2|TRBV6-5
CASSQTKGSGELFF
TGTGCCAGCAGCCAAACGAAGGGGTCCGGGGAGCTGTTTTTT
>NA|NA|TRBJ2-1|TRBV3-1/TRBV3-2
CASSQAGVDEQFF
TGTGCCAGCAGCCAAGCCGGGGTCGATGAGCAGTTCTTC
>NA|TRBD2|TRBJ2-1|TRBV19
CASSIFGGRGNEQFF
TGTGCCAGTAGTATTTTTGGCGGGAGGGGCAATGAGCAGTTCTTC
>few|NA|TRBJ1-2|TRBV4-1
CASSQPGRAPNYGYTF
TGCGCCAGCAGCCAACCGGGCAGGGCGCCCAACTATGGCTACACCTTC
>NA|TRBD1|TRBJ2-2|TRBV19
CASSTGQGAPRTGELFF
TGTGCCAGTAGTACCGGACAGGGGGCCCCCAGGACCGGGGAGCTGTTTTTT
>once|NA|TRBJ2-5|TRBV7-9
CASTPGETQYF
TGTGCCAGCACCCCCGGGGAGACCCAGTACTTC
>NA|NA|TRBJ2-7|TRBV6-1
CASSERRRLSYEQYF
TGTGCCAGCAGTGAAAGGAGGCGGCTCTCCTACGAGCAGTACTTC
>NA|TRBD2|TRBJ2-5|TRBV9
CASSVGSGVETQYF
TGTGCCAGCAGCGTAGGTAGCGGGGTAGAGACCCAGTACTTC
>NA|NA|TRBJ2-7|TRBV2
CASSQPGALAYEQYF
TGTGCCAGCAGTCAACCGGGAGCCCTGGCCTACGAGCAGTACTTC
>NA|NA|TRBJ1-5|TRBV29-1
CSVGLTGNQPQHF
TGCAGCGTTGGTTTGACAGGCAATCAGCCCCAGCATTTT
>NA|TRBD1|TRBJ1-4|TRBV28
CASSSPRGQGGYNEKLFF
TGTGCCAGCAGTTCCCCGCGGGGCCAGGGGGGTTATAATGAAAAACTGTTTTTT
>NA|NA|TRBJ2-7|TRBV18
CASSQAGGPYEQYF
TGTGCCAGCTCACAGGCGGGCGGCCCCTACGAGCAGTACTTC
>NA|TRBD1|TRBJ2-1|TRBV5-8
CASSLWDRDEQFF
TGTGCCAGCAGCTTATGGGACAGGGATGAGCAGTTCTTC
>few|TRBD1|TRBJ1-6|TRBV5-1
CASSLGQGRPLHF
TGCGCCAGCAGCTTGGGACAGGGGAGGCCCCTCCACTTT
>NA|NA|TRBJ1-1|TRBV30
CAWTGPTGYTEAFF
TGTGCCTGGACCGGACCGACAGGATACACTGAAGCTTTCTTT
>NA|TRBD1|TRBJ1-1|TRBV5-1
CASSLTDRGPSAFF
TGCGCCAGCAGCTTAACCGACAGGGGGCCGTCGGCTTTCTTT
>NA|NA|TRBJ2-5|TRBV20-1
CSASKLTQETQYF
TGCAGTGCTAGTAAACTAACCCAAGAGACCCAGTACTTC
>NA|TRBD1|TRBJ1-2|TRBV7-9
CASSLGQGHGYTF
TGTGCCAGCAGCTTAGGACAGGGCCATGGCTACACCTTC
>NA|TRBD1|TRBJ1-2|TRBV29-1
CSVGTVYGYTF
TGCAGCGTAGGGACAGTCTATGGCTACACCTTC
>NA|TRBD2|TRBJ2-1|TRBV11-3
CASSSDSGGTYNEQFF
TGTGCCAGCAGCTCAGACAGCGGGGGTACCTACAATGAGCAGTTCTTC
>NA|TRBD2|TRBJ2-2|TRBV11-2
CASRGLSGRAGELFF
TGTGCCAGCAGGGGACTTAGCGGGAGAGCCGGGGAGCTGTTTTTT
>NA|NA|TRBJ2-1|TRBV30
CAWSKNPVSNEQFF
TGTGCCTGGAGTAAGAACCCCGTCAGCAATGAGCAGTTCTTC
>NA|NA|TRBJ1-1|TRBV20-1
CSASPGHPNTEAFF
TGCAGTGCTAGTCCTGGACACCCGAACACTGAAGCTTTCTTT
>NA|TRBD1|TRBJ1-4|TRBV7-8
CASSLTGGLYEKLFF
TGTGCCAGCAGCCTTACAGGGGGGTTATATGAAAAACTGTTTTTT
>NA|NA|TRBJ2-1|TRBV5-6
CASSTVDTAILNEQFF
TGTGCCAGCAGCACGGTGGATACAGCAATCCTCAATGAGCAGTTCTTC
>NA|TRBD2|TRBJ2-7|TRBV6-2/TRBV6-3
CASSGRQRGRTYEQYF
TGTGCCAGCAGTGGCCGGCAGCGGGGGCGAACCTACGAGCAGTACTTC
>NA|NA|TRBJ2-7|TRBV3-1/TRBV3-2
CASRKCGEIYEQYF
TGTGCCAGCAGGAAATGCGGGGAGATCTACGAGCAGTACTTC
>NA|NA|TRBJ2-1|TRBV19
CASSIGGVGVGEQFF
TGTGCCAGTAGTATCGGCGGGGTTGGGGTCGGTGAGCAGTTCTTC
>NA|TRBD1|TRBJ2-1|TRBV9
CASSVGGTGSYNEQFF
TGTGCCAGCAGCGTAGGCGGGACAGGGTCCTACAATGAGCAGTTCTTC
>NA|TRBD1|TRBJ2-2|TRBV7-6
CASSPGQEIAGELFF
TGTGCCAGCAGCCCCGGACAGGAAATTGCCGGGGAGCTGTTTTTT
>NA|TRBD2|TRBJ2-7|TRBV11-2
CASSSWTSGGYYEQYF
TGTGCCAGCAGCTCCTGGACTAGCGGGGGGTACTACGAGCAGTACTTC
>NA|NA|TRBJ1-5|TRBV28
CASSLIGVRRFDQPQHF
TGTGCCAGCAGTTTAATTGGGGTCAGGAGGTTCGATCAGCCCCAGCATTTT
>once|NA|TRBJ1-5|TRBV24-1
CATSASGSWGNQPQHF
TGTGCCACCAGCGCCTCGGGATCTTGGGGCAATCAGCCCCAGCATTTT
>NA|NA|TRBJ2-3|TRBV10-3
CAIRAYPGKQGHTQYF
TGTGCCATCAGGGCGTACCCGGGTAAACAGGGCCATACGCAGTATTTT
>NA|TRBD2|TRBJ2-5|TRBV11-2
CASSAIRGGRARVETQYF
TGTGCCAGCAGCGCCATTAGGGGCGGGAGGGCCAGAGTGGAGACCCAGTACTTC
>NA|TRBD1|TRBJ1-4|TRBV24-1
CATSDRAVGKLFF
TGTGCCACCAGCGACAGGGCGGTCGGAAAACTGTTTTTT
>NA|TRBD1|TRBJ1-5|TRBV12-3/TRBV12-4
CASQGQGNQPQHF
TGTGCCAGCCAGGGACAGGGGAATCAGCCCCAGCATTTT
>NA|NA|TRBJ2-5|TRBV9
CASSVKSRETQYF
TGTGCCAGCAGCGTAAAGAGCAGGGAGACCCAGTACTTC